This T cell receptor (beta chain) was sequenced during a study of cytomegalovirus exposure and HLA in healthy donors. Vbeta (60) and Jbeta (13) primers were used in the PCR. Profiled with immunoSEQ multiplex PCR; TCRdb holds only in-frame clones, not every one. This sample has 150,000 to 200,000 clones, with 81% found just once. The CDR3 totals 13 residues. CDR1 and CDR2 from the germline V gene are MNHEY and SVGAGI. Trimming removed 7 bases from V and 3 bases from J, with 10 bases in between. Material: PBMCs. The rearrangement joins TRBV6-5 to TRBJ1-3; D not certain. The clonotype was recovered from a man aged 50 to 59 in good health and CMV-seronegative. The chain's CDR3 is CASTPPGGNTIYF. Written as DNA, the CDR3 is TGTGCCAGCACCCCGCCGGGTGGAAACACCATATATTTT.